This T cell receptor beta chain was sequenced in a study of beta chain features in type 1 diabetes. The overall study: Healthy donors and patients had similar age, gender and cell yields. All samples combined gave over 100 million sorted cells for examination. Findings and limits, study-wide: TCRB CDR3s from Type 1 diabetes patients were moderately but significantly shorter in all four CD4+ subsets. Junctions at VDJ sites from type 1 diabetes patients had fewer insertions and more deletions.

This clone was found a few times. Antigen specificity is unknown. Sequenced material consisted of expressed TCRB transcripts (all of the isolated RNA was reverse transcribed). Libraries were prepared by immunoSEQ multiplex PCR; TCRdb keeps only in-frame clonotypes and omits some of them. The repertoire holds under 850,000 clones, with around 15% as singletons. This TCR derives from a man between 18 and 35 years old with type 1 diabetes. The sequencing input was naive CD4+ T cells from blood.

CDR3 in DNA: TGCGCCAGCAGCCAAGAAGACGTCGGTTTGCCCCAGCATTTT. Protein sequence: CASSQEDVGLPQHF. This chain uses TRBV4-1 with TRBJ1-5; D is ambiguous. Trimming stripped 0 bases from V and 9 bases from J, with 12 bases between. The CDR3 is 14 residues long. Germline-derived CDR1 and CDR2 are MGHRA and YSYEKL.